The source of this T cell receptor beta chain is a study of T cell responses to AZD1222 COVID-19 vaccine. Comments on this clone: No antigen is known for it.

Germline CDR1 and CDR2: LNHNV and YYDKDF (reference sequence). V dropped 5 bases and J dropped 4; count of bases not matched to a gene: 10. The CDR3 has 16 amino acids. Study conclusions and caveats: Among spike-specific TCRs, nearly half reportedly target unmutated variant regions. Among the donors, most were white British and more were female, and clonal diversity was possibly underestimated. Vaccine-associated CD4 TCRs spanned spike, dominant at 160-218 and 743-854.

Here immunoSEQ multiplex PCR was the method, and the copy in TCRdb shows in-frame clones only, minus some. This sample carries approximately 110,000 clones, more than 70% of them seen once, and the ten largest clones take about 4.3%. The sequence derives from an adult in good health. This material consisted of peripheral blood, taken on day 0 of AZD1222 vaccination. This rearrangement joins TRBV15 to TRBJ2-3; 9 bases are shared with TRBD2. CDR3 DNA: TGTGCCACCAGCTCGCACGCGGGAGGGGAGGCAGATACGCAGTATTTT. It specifies CATSSHAGGEADTQYF.